This T cell receptor (beta chain) was documented in a study of blood T cells in healthy people across ages. A few counts support this clonotype. A sample-barcoded 5' primer and a J-beta primer mix were used in a second PCR of about 7 to 12 cycles. TCRdb independently ran MiXCR on the 5' RACE reads; one entry per CDR3 protein. The sample has fewer than 1,200,000 distinct CDR3 sequences; around 27% are singletons. This sample was also put to use in a study of T cells of mothers and their children.

This sequence was found in a girl aged 2 to 9 in good health. The sample consisted of blood.

Here the CDR3 DNA reads TGTGCCACCAGCAGGGACAGGGGGAATTCACCCCTCCACTTT. Residues: CATSRDRGNSPLHF. This chain uses TRBV15 with TRBJ1-6, with TRBD1 identical over 10 bases. V shed 3 bases and J 7 bases; nucleotides not matched to a gene: 0. The CDR3 runs to 14 residues. Germline V gene data show CDR1 as LNHNV and CDR2 as YYDKDF (reference sequence).